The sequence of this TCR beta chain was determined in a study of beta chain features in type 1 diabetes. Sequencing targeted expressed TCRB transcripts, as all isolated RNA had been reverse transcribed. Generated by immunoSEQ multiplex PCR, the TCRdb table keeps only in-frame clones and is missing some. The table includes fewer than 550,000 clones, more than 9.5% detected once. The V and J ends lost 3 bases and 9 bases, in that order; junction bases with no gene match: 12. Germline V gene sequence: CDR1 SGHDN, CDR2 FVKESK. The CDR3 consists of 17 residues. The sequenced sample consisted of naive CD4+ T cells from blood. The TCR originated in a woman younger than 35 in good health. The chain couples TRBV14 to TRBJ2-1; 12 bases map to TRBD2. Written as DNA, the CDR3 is TGTGCCAGCAGCCAGCTGCTTACTAGCGGGAGGTTAAGTGAGCAGTTCTTC. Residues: CASSQLLTSGRLSEQFF.